This entry is about one T cell receptor (beta chain). This record belongs to a study of control samples from healthy donors and cancer patients. TCRdb's table, derived via immunoSEQ multiplex PCR, lists solely in-frame clones and lacks some. The table includes about 18,000 clones, around 84% detected once. Sequencing was performed on PBMCs. The TCR originated in a woman between 65 and 79 years old with lung cancer.

In DNA, the CDR3 is TGTGCCAGCAGTGAAGTGGCGGGAGGTGCAGATACGCAGTATTTT. This translates into CASSEVAGGADTQYF. The chain links TRBV6-1 to TRBJ2-3; the match to TRBD2 covers 8 bases. This CDR3 spans 15 amino acids. Germline assignment: CDR1 MNHNS and CDR2 SASEGT. The V segment lost 1 base and the J segment 4 bases; nucleotides outside the gene matches: 4.